This is a list of T cell receptor beta chains from one sample in a study of shared clonotypes between healthy human individuals. Profiling relied on immunoSEQ multiplex PCR, and the TCRdb table lists in-frame clones only, not all of them. This sample has roughly 700,000 clones, with about 74% found just once. The sample consisted of memory CD4+ T cells sorted from blood. The source is a woman in her twenties or thirties in good health. Both conserved end residues are part of each CDR3. A D gene is named only where the DNA matches it firmly. For some rows the clone size is stated as once, few or many, or as a class when expanded; others skip it.

DNA: TGCGCCAGCAGCTTTGGGGACACACAAGAGACCCAGTACTTC
CDR3: CASSFGDTQETQYF
V: TRBV5-1
J: TRBJ2-5
size: -
length: 14
D: -

DNA: TGTGCCAGCAGTTTAAATCGTATAGGGTTAAAACTGTTTTTT
CDR3: CASSLNRIGLKLFF
V: TRBV28
J: TRBJ1-4
size: -
length: 14
D: -

DNA: TGTGCCAGCAGTCCGAGACAGGGGGTAGTTGGCAATCAGCCCCAGCATTTT
CDR3: CASSPRQGVVGNQPQHF
V: TRBV28
J: TRBJ1-5
size: -
length: 17
D: TRBD1

DNA: TGTGCCAGCAGCCGTCTCGGAGGGTTTGGGGGGCTAGCCAAAAACATTCAGTACTTC
CDR3: CASSRLGGFGGLAKNIQYF
V: TRBV2
J: TRBJ2-4
size: few
length: 19
D: -

DNA: TGCAGCGGCGGTGATAACTATGGCTACACCTTC
CDR3: CSGGDNYGYTF
V: TRBV29-1
J: TRBJ1-2
size: once
length: 11
D: -

DNA: TGCAGCGCCGGACAGGGTGCTGGAAACACCATATATTTT
CDR3: CSAGQGAGNTIYF
V: TRBV29-1
J: TRBJ1-3
size: -
length: 13
D: TRBD1

DNA: TGTGCCAGCTCATCTGACGGTAATGAAAAACTGTTTTTT
CDR3: CASSSDGNEKLFF
V: TRBV18
J: TRBJ1-4
size: few
length: 13
D: -

DNA: TGCGCCAGCAGCCAACTGGGGAAGGACAGGGAGTGGGAGCAGTACTTC
CDR3: CASSQLGKDREWEQYF
V: TRBV4-1
J: TRBJ2-7
size: -
length: 16
D: TRBD1

DNA: TGCGCCAGCAGCCCCGGACAGACTGGGGCCAACGTCCTGACTTTC
CDR3: CASSPGQTGANVLTF
V: TRBV5-1
J: TRBJ2-6
size: -
length: 15
D: -

DNA: TGTGCCTGGAGTCCGGGACGGCGCTCAGATACGCAGTATTTT
CDR3: CAWSPGRRSDTQYF
V: TRBV30
J: TRBJ2-3
size: -
length: 14
D: -

DNA: TGTGCCAGCAGCACCCTTGGAGGAAACACTGAAGCTTTCTTT
CDR3: CASSTLGGNTEAFF
V: TRBV13
J: TRBJ1-1
size: -
length: 14
D: -

DNA: TGTGCCAGCAGTCCCGGCTCCGACTATGGCTACACCTTC
CDR3: CASSPGSDYGYTF
V: TRBV2
J: TRBJ1-2
size: -
length: 13
D: -

DNA: TGTGCCAGTAGTGGGGACGGATATAGCAATCAGCCCCAGCATTTT
CDR3: CASSGDGYSNQPQHF
V: TRBV19
J: TRBJ1-5
size: once
length: 15
D: -

DNA: TGTGCCAGCAGTTACCTGGGCAGGAAGGGTGAGCAGTTCTTC
CDR3: CASSYLGRKGEQFF
V: TRBV6-5
J: TRBJ2-1
size: -
length: 14
D: -

DNA: TGCAGCGTTTTCGGGTTCTGGGACGATACGCAGTATTTT
CDR3: CSVFGFWDDTQYF
V: TRBV29-1
J: TRBJ2-3
size: -
length: 13
D: -

DNA: TGTGCCAGCCTGCGGGGTGGCCTAGCCAAAAACATTCAGTACTTC
CDR3: CASLRGGLAKNIQYF
V: TRBV28
J: TRBJ2-4
size: -
length: 15
D: -

DNA: TGCGCCAGCACCGGGATGGCGGGCACCGGGGAGCTGTTTTTT
CDR3: CASTGMAGTGELFF
V: TRBV10-1
J: TRBJ2-2
size: -
length: 14
D: -

DNA: TGTGCCAGCAGCGAGACAGGGGGTAGTGCAGATACGCAGTATTTT
CDR3: CASSETGGSADTQYF
V: TRBV6-5
J: TRBJ2-3
size: -
length: 15
D: TRBD1